Shown below are 22 T cell receptor beta chains from a single sample sequenced in a study of CD8 T cells in ankylosing spondylitis (dated by TCRdb to the late 2010s). Points the paper makes about the study in general: Blood from ankylosing spondylitis patients appeared to be characterized by a TCR beta motif made up of several highly homologous amino acid variants.

No antigen has been identified for these receptors. The library was prepared using 5' RACE. Sequencing instrument: Illumina HiSeq 2500. Starting from the raw public reads, TCRdb applied fastp trimming at Q25, assembled clones with MiXCR and retained in-frame beta chains. Each CDR3 protein appears once, grouped with its most common genes and DNA. For this sample there are around 440,000 distinct CDR3 sequences; over 15% appear just once. The ten largest clonotypes hold about 0.94% of the sample. The sequencing input was blood, either unsorted or a sorted T cell fraction (not recorded which). These receptor sequences come from a male donor with ankylosing spondylitis.

This clonotype has only a few counts. This chain uses TRBV5-5 with TRBJ2-1, with unresolved D. Germline V CDR1 and CDR2: SGHKS, YYEKEE (reference sequence). V lost 2 bases and J 0 bases, leaving 15 bases between the germline ends. The CDR3 runs to 17 residues. CDR3 protein: CASSFVVIMSSYNEQFF. CDR3 nucleotides: TGTGCCAGCAGCTTCGTCGTTATCATGAGCTCCTACAATGAGCAGTTCTTC. The complete variable domain, with remaining parts taken from reference TRBV5-5 and TRBJ2-1, reads DAGVTQSPTHLIKTRGQQVTLRCSPISGHKSVSWYQQVLGQGPQFIFQYYEKEERGRGNFPDRFSARQFPNYSSELNVNALLLGDSALYLCASSFVVIMSSYNEQFFGPGTRLTVL.

Only a few counts were recorded for this clonotype. CDR3: CASRKGTSGGETQYF. CDR3 nucleotides: TGTGCCAGCAGAAAGGGGACTAGCGGGGGAGAGACCCAGTACTTC. The chain uses TRBV12-3 or TRBV12-4 and TRBJ2-5; 14 positions agree with TRBD2. The CDR3 sequence is 15 residues long. V lost 6 bases to trimming and J lost 4 bases; unmatched junction nucleotides: 4.

The V call is TRBV7-2, the J call TRBJ2-5; D call uncertain. V lost 5 bases to trimming and J lost 5 bases, with 15 bases between them. CDR1 and CDR2 (germline): SGHTA, FQGNSA. This CDR3 contains 14 residues. The CDR3 DNA reads TGTGCCAGCAGCCGGACGGACCCCCAGGAGACCCAGTACTTC. It is translated as CASSRTDPQETQYF.

This clonotype was counted ten times or more. CDR3 DNA: TGCGCCAGCAGCTACGAGGGTTCCTCCTACAATGAGCAGTTCTTC. Its protein product is CASSYEGSSYNEQFF. The chain links TRBV5-1 to TRBJ2-1; D might be TRBD2 (5 bases). Germline CDR1 is SGHRS and CDR2 is YFSETQ. The V end was cut by 3 bases, the J end by 0 bases, with 10 bases between. The CDR3 consists of 15 residues.

This clonotype came up a few times. This sequence joins TRBV3-1 and TRBJ1-4; D is perhaps TRBD1 (6 bases). Deletions cut 0 bases from V and 7 bases from J, with 9 bases between. Per germline, CDR1 LGHDT and CDR2 YNNKEL (reference sequence). This CDR3 is built from 14 residues. This chain's CDR3 is CASSQDTGSEKLFF. The CDR3 DNA is TGTGCCAGCAGCCAAGACACAGGGAGTGAAAAACTGTTTTTT.

The V gene is TRBV29-1, the J gene TRBJ2-1, with D tentatively TRBD2 (6 bases). The germline V gene has CDR1 SQVTM and CDR2 ANQGSEA. The CDR3 extends over 14 amino acids. V was clipped by 4 bases and J by 9 bases, with 19 bases between them. The CDR3 reads CSVVGTRALGEQFF. In DNA form, the CDR3 reads TGCAGCGTTGTTGGGACTCGGGCCCTGGGTGAGCAGTTCTTC.

The chain uses TRBV20-1 and TRBJ2-2; D not certain. CDR3 size: 14 residues. The germline V and J ends were trimmed by 1 base and 5 bases, with 11 bases remaining between them. CDR1 is DFQATT, CDR2 SNEGSKA, per germline (reference sequence). The CDR3 is CSARVPTKTGELFF. The DNA of the CDR3 is TGCAGTGCTAGAGTACCCACCAAAACCGGGGAGCTGTTTTTT.

J is TRBJ1-4 and V is TRBV12-3 or TRBV12-4; D not certain. The CDR3 spans 14 residues. Trimming removed 10 bases at V and 7 bases at J, with 19 bases between. The CDR3 loop reads CAIGSGPPSEKLFF. CDR3 coding DNA: TGTGCCATCGGATCCGGGCCCCCAAGTGAAAAACTGTTTTTT.

V usage is TRBV5-1 and J usage is TRBJ2-3; unclear D gene. With 0 bases removed from V and 5 bases from J, the gap between germline ends came to 7 bases. The CDR3 runs 13 residues. Looked up from germline, CDR1 is SGHRS and CDR2 is YFSETQ. The DNA for the CDR3 is TGCGCCAGCAGCTTGGAGGGTGTAGATACGCAGTATTTT. Amino acids: CASSLEGVDTQYF.

This clonotype was seen a handful of times. The rearrangement links TRBV20-1 to TRBJ2-4; no definite D call. The ends were cut back, 2 bases at V and 1 base at J, with 6 bases in the middle. CDR1 DFQATT and CDR2 SNEGSKA come from the germline V gene (reference sequence). This CDR3 comprises 13 residues. As DNA, the CDR3 is TGCAGTGCTAGATCCGCGGCCAAAAACATTCAGTACTTC. Protein sequence: CSARSAAKNIQYF.

This clonotype was counted at least ten times. At one boundary the junction diverges from the germline segment, which might be a read error. DNA of the CDR3: TGCAGTGCAAGAGGGAGGTGGGGTTATAATTCACCCCTCCACTTT. Protein: CSARGRWGYNSPLHF. This chain uses TRBV20-1 with TRBJ1-6; D not resolved. Per the germline V gene, CDR1 is DFQATT and CDR2 is SNEGSKA (reference sequence). The CDR3 runs 15 residues.

J is TRBJ1-1 and V is TRBV20-1; 7 bases are shared with TRBD1. J lost 6 bases, V lost 6 bases, and 7 bases had no gene match. The CDR3 loop spans 12 amino acids. Germline-derived CDR1 and CDR2 are DFQATT and SNEGSKA (reference sequence). CDR3 in DNA: TGCAGTGCAATTACAGGGGTCTCTGAAGCTTTCTTT. It specifies CSAITGVSEAFF.

The chain is built from TRBV7-9 and TRBJ1-6; weak D call: TRBD1 (6 bases). V lost 5 bases and J 6 bases, leaving 14 bases between the germline ends. Germline V lookup: CDR1 SEHNR, CDR2 FQNEAQ (reference sequence). The CDR3 totals 15 residues. The CDR3 DNA reads as TGTGCCAGCAGCCCCCAGACAGGAGGTAATTCACCCCTCCACTTT. This codes for CASSPQTGGNSPLHF.

This clonotype was found many times. This sequence joins TRBV24-1 and TRBJ2-3; 9 nucleotides align to TRBD1. V lost 11 bases to trimming and J lost 4 bases; unmatched junction nucleotides: 6. Germline V lookup: CDR1 KGHDR, CDR2 SFDVKD. The CDR3 is made up of 13 amino acids. CDR3 loop: CAIGQGFPDTQYF. The CDR3 DNA reads TGTGCCATCGGACAGGGGTTTCCAGATACGCAGTATTTT.

This clonotype came up many times. The chain uses TRBV12-3 or TRBV12-4 and TRBJ1-6; 10 bases map to TRBD1. The CDR3 has 15 amino acids. V dropped 3 bases and J dropped 7; count of bases not matched to a gene: 3. CDR3 in amino acids: CASSFRQGANSPLHF. DNA of the CDR3: TGTGCCAGCAGTTTCCGACAGGGGGCCAATTCACCCCTCCACTTT.

The chain recombines TRBV20-1 with TRBJ1-1; a weak D match, TRBD1 (6 bases). The V gene lost 1 base and the J gene lost 0 bases, with 15 bases spanning the gap. The length of the CDR3 is 16 residues. Germline lookup yields CDR1 DFQATT and CDR2 SNEGSKA (reference sequence). The CDR3 spells CSARVVGGPMNTEAFF. The CDR3 region has the DNA TGCAGTGCTAGAGTGGTCGGGGGCCCTATGAACACTGAAGCTTTCTTT.

This clonotype was counted a few times. The V and J genes are TRBV18 and TRBJ2-2; TRBD1 might be the D (6 bases). The V gene lost 2 bases and the J gene lost 1 base, with 11 bases spanning the gap. Germline values: CDR1 KGHSH, CDR2 LQKENI. This CDR3 is built from 16 residues. This CDR3 is CASSPTATGNTGELFF. CDR3 nucleotide sequence: TGTGCCAGCTCACCAACGGCGACAGGGAACACCGGGGAGCTGTTTTTT.

This clonotype was counted a few times. V is TRBV12-3 or TRBV12-4 and J is TRBJ2-7; 10 nucleotides line up with TRBD1. The CDR3 extends over 14 amino acids. J was trimmed by 6 bases and V by 1 base; bases with no gene match: 3. The CDR3: CASSLETGGFEQYF. The DNA for the CDR3 is TGTGCCAGCAGTTTAGAGACAGGGGGCTTCGAGCAGTACTTC.

V gene TRBV29-1 combines with J gene TRBJ2-7; 11 bases match TRBD1. Germline V gene data show CDR1 as SQVTM and CDR2 as ANQGSEA. The CDR3 has 15 residues. The J segment lost 3 bases and the V segment lost 0 bases, leaving 4 bases of the junction unmatched. The CDR3 DNA reads as TGCAGCGTTGAAGAAAGGGACAGGGGGATCTACGAGCAGTACTTC. Protein sequence: CSVEERDRGIYEQYF.

This CDR3 reads CASSQDGYYGYTF. The CDR3, as DNA: TGTGCCAGCAGCCAAGATGGGTACTATGGCTACACCTTC. The chain is built from TRBV14 and TRBJ1-2, with D uncertain. V lost 0 bases to trimming and J lost 3 bases, with 5 bases between them. This CDR3 contains 13 residues. CDR1 and CDR2 from the germline V gene are SGHDN and FVKESK.

This clonotype was detected a few times. The V and J genes are TRBV20-1 and TRBJ2-1; TRBD1 is a possible D gene (6 bases). The CDR3 has 13 amino acids. The V gene's germline CDR1 is DFQATT and CDR2 SNEGSKA (reference sequence). V was trimmed by 4 bases and J by 4 bases, leaving 11 bases between them. As DNA, the CDR3 is TGCAGTGCTATTACGGGACAATACAATGAGCAGTTCTTC. Protein sequence: CSAITGQYNEQFF.

The gene calls are TRBV6-1 and TRBJ1-6; the D is unclear. The germline V gene encodes CDR1 MNHNS and CDR2 SASEGT. The CDR3 sequence is 17 residues long. V lost 5 bases and J lost 0, with 14 bases in between. The CDR3 nucleotides are TGTGCCAGCAGTCCCAAGCCCCACAGCTCCTATAATTCACCCCTCCACTTT. Protein: CASSPKPHSSYNSPLHF.